This T cell receptor (beta chain) was retrieved from a study of blood T cells in healthy people across ages. Findings of the study overall: A roughly linear fall in TCR beta diversity per million T cells was seen with increasing age.

Germline V CDR1 and CDR2: KGHDR, SFDVKD. This CDR3 contains 15 residues. This clonotype appeared a few times. The antigen is unknown. One junction end does not reproduce the germline sequence, and a read error may be involved. Through a sample-barcoded 5' primer and a J-beta primer mix, a second PCR was run for about 6 to 12 cycles. Every molecule of cDNA carried a tag from a template-switch adaptor with 12 random nucleotides. TCRdb analysed the 5' RACE reads with MiXCR anew, one entry per CDR3 protein. Among 450,000 to 700,000 distinct CDR3 sequences listed, 27% were seen once. The study isolated at least 6.5 million PBMCs from each sample.

This chain connects TRBV24-1 to TRBJ2-3; 8 bases match TRBD2. The TCR comes from a woman in her 70s in good health. The sequenced sample was blood. The DNA of the CDR3 is TGTGCCACCCGTGAGGGGCGGGGGGGCACAGATACGCAGTATTTT. This codes for CATREGRGGTDTQYF.